Below are 14 T cell receptor beta chains sequenced from a single sample in a study of blood T cell repertoires in COVID-19. Clones were sequenced by immunoSEQ multiplex PCR, and TCRdb holds only the in-frame ones, with some missing. The data hold about 170,000 clones, with less than 85% observed a single time. The sample taken for sequencing was peripheral blood. These TCRs come from a human donor with acute or convalescent COVID-19. The donor label of this sample is uncertain.

This sequence joins TRBV7-2 and TRBJ1-6; D is unclear. Germline CDR1 and CDR2: SGHTA and FQGNSA. CDR3 length equals 12 residues. Trimming took 5 bases from V and 4 from J, leaving 3 bases between them. In DNA, the CDR3 is TGTGCCAGCAGCCCATATAATTCACCCCTCCACTTT. Encoded protein: CASSPYNSPLHF.

As to this clone: Other DNA sequences within the sample encode an identical CDR3. V gene TRBV6-2 or TRBV6-3 combines with J gene TRBJ1-5, with unresolved D. CDR3 length equals 13 residues. Germline CDR1 reads MNHEY; CDR2 reads SVGEGT. Deletions cut 5 bases from V and 1 base from J, with 6 bases between. The DNA for the CDR3 is TGTGCCAGCAGTCTGAGAAGCAATCAGCCCCAGCATTTT. This translates into CASSLRSNQPQHF.

This sequence joins TRBV5-1 and TRBJ1-2, with D unclear. The ends were cut back, 4 bases at V and 4 bases at J, with 8 bases in the middle. The CDR3 contains 12 residues. The germline V gene encodes CDR1 SGHRS and CDR2 YFSETQ. The DNA of the CDR3 is TGCGCCAGCAGCCCGGACTCCTATGGCTACACCTTC. This codes for CASSPDSYGYTF.

The chain carries TRBV15 and TRBJ1-1, with D unclear. CDR1 and CDR2 from the germline V gene are LNHNV and YYDKDF (reference sequence). CDR3 length: 14 residues. Between the trimmed V and J ends, which lost 2 bases and 1 base, there was a span of 8 bases. CDR3 residues: CATSRFGPNTEAFF. CDR3 DNA: TGTGCCACCAGCAGATTTGGGCCGAACACTGAAGCTTTCTTT.

The V and J genes are TRBV3-1 (or the pseudogene TRBV3-2) and TRBJ1-1; D ambiguous. The CDR3 is made up of 15 amino acids. Trimming removed 8 bases at V and 8 bases at J, with 24 bases between. Germline V lookup: CDR1 LGHDT, CDR2 YNNKEL (reference sequence). The CDR3 DNA is TGTGCCAGCTCCGAAACCGGGAACTTGATCAGGGAAGCTTTCTTT. Protein product: CASSETGNLIREAFF.

This clone was seen a few times. The chain carries TRBV12-5 and TRBJ1-5, with unresolved D. The CDR3 covers 15 residues. The V and J ends lost 1 base and 2 bases respectively, with 9 bases between them. Germline lookup yields CDR1 LGHNT and CDR2 FRNRAP. The CDR3 region has the DNA TGTGCTAGTGGTTTGGGAGGCCCCCGCAATCAGCCCCAGCATTTT. It specifies CASGLGGPRNQPQHF.

The V call is TRBV6-4, the J call TRBJ1-5; TRBD1 matches 7 bases. The CDR3 has 15 amino acids. The V and J ends lost 5 bases and 1 base, in that order; junction bases with no gene match: 5. Germline V lookup: CDR1 MRHNA, CDR2 SNTAGT. DNA of the CDR3: TGTGCCAGCAGTCTGACAGGGTTGAGCAATCAGCCCCAGCATTTT. Its protein product is CASSLTGLSNQPQHF.

CDR3 in amino acids: CASKYRGVKDTEAFF. Written as DNA, the CDR3 is TGTGCCAGCAAGTACAGGGGGGTAAAGGACACTGAAGCTTTCTTT. This chain links TRBV2 with TRBJ1-1; 8 nucleotides agree with TRBD1. After removal of 7 bases from V and 3 bases from J, the junction contained 10 bases not matched to a gene. CDR3 length: 15 amino acids. CDR1 is SNHLY and CDR2 is FYNNEI in the germline V gene.

Note on this clone: In the same sample, other DNA sequences code for this CDR3. The chain uses TRBV27 and TRBJ1-3; TRBD1 matches 10 bases. The V and J ends lost 0 bases and 4 bases, in that order; junction bases with no gene match: 3. Germline assignment: CDR1 MNHEY and CDR2 SMNVEV (reference sequence). The CDR3 is 16 amino acids. Here the CDR3 DNA reads TGTGCCAGCAGTTTATCGGGGACAGGGGCAGGAAACACCATATATTTT. Translation gives CASSLSGTGAGNTIYF.

This clone came up once. The chain has TRBV3-1 (or the pseudogene TRBV3-2) and TRBJ2-1; TRBD1 is a possible D gene (6 bases). Germline CDR1 and CDR2: LGHDT and YNNKEL (reference sequence). V was pared by 5 bases and J by 3 bases, with 11 bases between. The CDR3 is made up of 14 amino acids. The CDR3 sequence is CASSSWDNYNEQFF. For the CDR3, the DNA is TGTGCCAGCAGCTCGTGGGACAACTACAATGAGCAGTTCTTC.

The rearrangement joins TRBV28 to TRBJ1-1, with D perhaps matching TRBD1 (5 bases). CDR1 and CDR2 (germline): MDHEN, SYDVKM. The CDR3 spans 14 residues. The V gene lost 2 bases and the J gene lost 1 base, with 8 bases spanning the gap. The CDR3 region has the DNA TGTGCCAGCAGTTTAGGCGGGGCGAACACTGAAGCTTTCTTT. Its protein product is CASSLGGANTEAFF. The full variable domain, rest sourced from reference TRBV28 and TRBJ1-1, is DVKVTQSSRYLVKRTGEKVFLECVQDMDHENMFWYRQDPGLGLRLIYFSYDVKMKEKGDIPEGYSVSREKKERFSLILESASTNQTSMYLCASSLGGANTEAFFGQGTRLTVV.

This clone was counted a single time. This chain uses TRBV20-1 with TRBJ1-1; TRBD1 matches 8 bases. The germline V gene has CDR1 DFQATT and CDR2 SNEGSKA (reference sequence). V lost 5 bases to trimming and J lost 10 bases; unmatched junction nucleotides: 3. The CDR3 covers 10 residues. The CDR3 is CSAPDRGAFF. CDR3 in DNA: TGCAGTGCTCCAGACAGGGGAGCTTTCTTT.

The chain links TRBV7-2 to TRBJ2-2; perhaps TRBD1 as D (6 bases). V was cut by 11 bases and J by 6 bases, with 28 bases left in between. The CDR3 consists of 17 residues. Germline V gene sequence: CDR1 SGHTA, CDR2 FQGNSA. CDR3 sequence (DNA): TGTGCCGTCGCCACCCCCCGAACAGGGATCGGCGCCGGGGAGCTGTTTTTT. It specifies CAVATPRTGIGAGELFF.

V is TRBV7-8 and J is TRBJ1-3; TRBD1 matches at 7 bases. J was trimmed by 0 bases and V by 3 bases; bases with no gene match: 2. Germline-derived CDR1 and CDR2 are SGHVS and FQNEAQ. The CDR3 runs 15 residues. CDR3 bases: TGTGCCAGCAGCTTCCGACAGGGCTCTGGAAACACCATATATTTT. Translating it yields CASSFRQGSGNTIYF.